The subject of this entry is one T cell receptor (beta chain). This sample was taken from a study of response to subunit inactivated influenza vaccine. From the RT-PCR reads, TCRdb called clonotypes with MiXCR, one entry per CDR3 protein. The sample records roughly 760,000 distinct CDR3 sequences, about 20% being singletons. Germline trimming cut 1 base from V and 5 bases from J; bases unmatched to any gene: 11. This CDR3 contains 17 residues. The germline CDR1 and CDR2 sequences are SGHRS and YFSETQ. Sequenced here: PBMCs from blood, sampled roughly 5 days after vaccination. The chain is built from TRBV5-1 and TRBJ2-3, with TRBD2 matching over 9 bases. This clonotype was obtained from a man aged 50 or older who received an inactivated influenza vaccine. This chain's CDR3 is CASSLLRQREDLDTQYF. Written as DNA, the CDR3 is TGCGCCAGCAGCTTGCTCCGTCAGCGGGAGGATCTAGATACGCAGTATTTT.